Shown below are 9 T cell receptor beta chains from a single sample sequenced in a study of blood T cell repertoires in COVID-19 (TCRdb year 2020). The library was generated by the immunoSEQ multiplex PCR assay. Sourced from immuneACCESS, this table was stored by TCRdb with only in-frame sequences that have V and J called. A share of the clones is absent; for the studies checked, an unresolved V gene accounts for under half, and the remainder has no known explanation. The sample contains 45,000 to 65,000 clones, roughly 84% of them found a single time. 10% to 13% of the sample is in the top ten clones. The sequenced sample was peripheral blood. These receptor sequences come from a man aged 25 to 45 with COVID-19, enrolled during active disease.

The gene calls are TRBV11-2 and TRBJ2-1, with TRBD2 identical over 7 bases. Trimming removed 6 bases from V and 6 bases from J; junction bases left unmatched: 11. The germline gives CDR1 SGHAT, CDR2 FQNNGV. The CDR3 extends over 15 amino acids. The CDR3 nucleotides are TGTGCCAGCAGTGGGGCGGGAGTAGTTTCCAATGAGCAGTTCTTC. Encoded protein: CASSGAGVVSNEQFF.

The V gene is TRBV11-2, the J gene TRBJ2-1, with D unresolved. The CDR3 loop spans 15 amino acids. CDR1 and CDR2 (germline): SGHAT, FQNNGV. V was pared by 0 bases and J by 6 bases, with 12 bases between. The CDR3 protein is CASSLELQVGNEQFF. CDR3 nucleotides: TGTGCCAGCAGCTTAGAGTTGCAGGTGGGCAATGAGCAGTTCTTC.

V is TRBV6-5 and J is TRBJ1-3; D might be TRBD1 (6 bases). CDR1 MNHEY and CDR2 SVGAGI come from the germline V gene. V was pared by 9 bases and J by 0 bases, with 12 bases between. This CDR3 is 14 amino acids long. CDR3 region: CASRQDNSGNTIYF. CDR3 sequence (DNA): TGTGCCAGTAGACAGGATAACTCTGGAAACACCATATATTTT.

This rearrangement joins TRBV4-2 to TRBJ2-3, with D hard to call. The CDR3 is 15 residues long. V gave up 0 bases and J gave up 6 bases, with 13 bases separating them. Germline loops: CDR1 LGHNA, CDR2 YNFKEQ. The CDR3, as DNA: TGTGCCAGCAGCCAAGAAATGGCCACTATTGATACGCAGTATTTT. Translation gives CASSQEMATIDTQYF.

This clone appeared once. The V gene is TRBV28, the J gene TRBJ1-5; TRBD1 is a possible D gene (6 bases). Looked up from germline, CDR1 is MDHEN and CDR2 is SYDVKM. This CDR3 region has 14 residues. V was pared by 5 bases and J by 6 bases, with 14 bases between. DNA for the CDR3: TGTGCCAGCAGTCCTACAGGGACTACTCAGCCCCAGCATTTT. This gives the protein CASSPTGTTQPQHF.

The chain carries TRBV6-5 and TRBJ2-1, with TRBD1 matching 7 bases. The CDR3 totals 14 residues. Looked up from germline, CDR1 is MNHEY and CDR2 is SVGAGI. J was trimmed by 2 bases and V by 8 bases; bases with no gene match: 6. The CDR3 is CASAKGQTYNEQFF. CDR3 DNA: TGTGCCAGCGCAAAGGGACAGACCTACAATGAGCAGTTCTTC.

The chain employs TRBV28 and TRBJ1-4, with D uncertain. Germline CDR1 MDHEN, CDR2 SYDVKM. This CDR3 has 20 residues. V was pared by 3 bases and J by 6 bases, with 29 bases between. Here the CDR3 reads CASSFPAGTVAPAGYEKLFF. The CDR3, as DNA: TGTGCCAGCAGTTTCCCGGCCGGCACAGTCGCCCCCGCTGGTTATGAAAAACTGTTTTTT.

This clone was counted a single time. The chain is built from TRBV11-2 and TRBJ1-6; no clear D. This CDR3 spans 13 amino acids. Germline loops: CDR1 SGHAT, CDR2 FQNNGV. The V end lost 5 bases, the J end lost 5 bases, and 7 bases lay between the germline ends. The CDR3 coding sequence is TGTGCCAGCAGCCCTTTTGATAATTCACCCCTCCACTTT. Translated, it gives CASSPFDNSPLHF.

The chain recombines TRBV11-1 with TRBJ2-7; 10 bases map to TRBD2. CDR3 length: 14 residues. Germline CDR1 is SGHAT and CDR2 is FQDESV (reference sequence). J was trimmed by 3 bases and V by 4 bases; bases with no gene match: 3. The CDR3 DNA sequence: TGTGCCAGCAGCTCCGGGACTAGCGTCTACGAGCAGTACTTC. It codes for CASSSGTSVYEQYF.